The entry below gives a single T cell receptor (beta chain) sequence along with its context. What it binds is not known. The source of the sample is a study of CD8 T cell repertoires and HIV-1 epitope variants. As for the study in general: Controls were a CMV, EBV and flu peptide pool, Ebola AY9 negative control, and no-peptide well. Cultures ran about 9 days, with IL-2, IL-7 and IL-15 added on days 3 and 7. The baseline condition was 1M T cells left uncultured. Regarding the study as a whole: The assay identified only TCR beta chains of antigen-proliferating T cells.

V shed 7 bases and J 4 bases; nucleotides not matched to a gene: 7. In germline, CDR1 is SNHLY, CDR2 FYNNEI. There are 15 residues in the CDR3. The repertoire was sequenced with immunoSEQ multiplex PCR; TCRdb's copy has only in-frame clones and lacks some. The profile shows some 5,600 clones, approximately 71% of them singletons. The rearrangement uses TRBV2 and TRBJ2-6; TRBD1 aligns across 7 bases. The TCR comes from a male donor with HIV. Sequenced: cultured CD8+ T cells derived from PBMCs. DNA for the CDR3: TGTGCCAGCACCCCACAGGGGTTCGGGGCCAACGTCCTGACTTTC. This codes for CASTPQGFGANVLTF.